What follows describes a single T cell receptor beta chain. Its antigen is undetermined. Sequence at one end of the junction differs from germline and may be a read error. The primer mix had 60 Vbeta and 13 Jbeta primers. Using immunoSEQ multiplex PCR, the repertoire was profiled, and TCRdb retains in-frame clones only, with some absent. The sample carries more than 100,000 clones, less than 20% recorded once. These data belong to a study of cytomegalovirus exposure and HLA in healthy donors. Study information: Approximately 83 million unique TCRs from HLA-typed donors were held in an early data release. Study findings and constraints: The authors later found most CMV-associated TCR beta chains appeared HLA-restricted. Sequences of the TCR beta chain were said to predict the HLA-A and HLA-B alleles of most subjects accurately.

This CDR3 is built from 15 residues. Germline V gene lookup returns CDR1 SGHTA and CDR2 FQGNSA. The V gene is TRBV7-2, the J gene TRBJ2-5, with 11 bases aligning to TRBD2. This receptor was obtained from a woman in her late teens or twenties in good health and CMV-seronegative. The sample taken for sequencing was PBMCs. Written as DNA, the CDR3 is TGTGCCAGCACCTTAGCGGGGGGGCCGGGAGAGACCCAGTACTTC. Its translation: CASTLAGGPGETQYF.